This passage covers 31 T cell receptor beta chains from one sample sequenced in a study of T cell responses to AZD1222 COVID-19 vaccine. Assay used: immunoSEQ multiplex PCR; TCRdb lists only in-frame clones, some missing. This sample carries about 100,000 clones, roughly 89% of them seen once, and the ten largest clones take approximately 3%. Sample: peripheral blood, taken on day 0 of AZD1222 vaccination. The receptors originated from an adult in good health.

This chain joins TRBV28 and TRBJ1-6; D is possibly TRBD1 (6 bases). Looked up from germline, CDR1 is MDHEN and CDR2 is SYDVKM. V was pared by 2 bases and J by 10 bases, with 12 bases between. The CDR3 covers 14 residues. As DNA, the CDR3 is TGTGCCAGCAGTTTAGGGGGGCATCGATCACCCCTCCACTTT. This encodes CASSLGGHRSPLHF.

The chain carries TRBV6-1 and TRBJ2-3; 8 bases agree with TRBD2. This CDR3 spans 13 amino acids. Germline V gives CDR1 MNHNS, CDR2 SASEGT. Trimming cost V 6 bases and J 3 bases; bases outside gene matches: 2. For the CDR3, the DNA is TGTGCCAGCAGGGGACTAGAGACAGATACGCAGTATTTT. Protein product: CASRGLETDTQYF.

CDR3 sequence reads: CASSLGLSPRHGYTF. CDR3 DNA sequence: TGTGCCAGCAGTTTGGGTTTATCCCCACGGCATGGCTACACCTTC. The chain uses TRBV28 and TRBJ1-2, with D hard to call. Germline V gives CDR1 MDHEN, CDR2 SYDVKM. V lost 3 bases and J lost 6, with 17 bases in between. This CDR3 has 15 residues.

This sequence joins TRBV5-1 and TRBJ1-5; D gene uncertain. From germline, CDR1 is SGHRS and CDR2 YFSETQ. V was cut by 4 bases and J by 6 bases, with 11 bases left in between. The CDR3 loop spans 13 amino acids. Here the CDR3 reads CASSPEGGQPQHF. CDR3 sequence (DNA): TGCGCCAGCAGCCCGGAGGGCGGTCAGCCCCAGCATTTT.

The chain links TRBV9 to TRBJ1-4; D is unclear. Trimming cost V 0 bases and J 4 bases, with 13 bases left between them. CDR3 length: 16 residues. Germline V gene lookup returns CDR1 SGDLS and CDR2 YYNGEE. The CDR3 is CASSVDEGDSNEKLFF. Here the CDR3 DNA reads TGTGCCAGCAGCGTAGACGAAGGAGATAGTAATGAAAAACTGTTTTTT. Using reference TRBV9 and TRBJ1-4 for the parts outside the CDR3, the full variable domain is DSGVTQTPKHLITATGQRVTLRCSPRSGDLSVYWYQQSLDQGLQFLIQYYNGEERAKGNILERFSAQQFPDLHSELNLSSLELGDSALYFCASSVDEGDSNEKLFFGSGTQLSVL.

The chain carries TRBV7-2 and TRBJ2-3, with 9 bases matching TRBD2. The CDR3 loop spans 13 amino acids. Germline V CDR1 and CDR2: SGHTA, FQGNSA. CDR3 coding DNA: TGTGCGAGCCGGCTAGCGGGGTCAGATACGCAGTATTTT. This codes for CASRLAGSDTQYF.

V usage is TRBV7-2 and J usage is TRBJ2-3; TRBD1 matches 7 bases. The length of the CDR3 is 15 residues. Per the germline V gene, CDR1 is SGHTA and CDR2 is FQGNSA. Germline trimming cut 1 base from V and 4 bases from J; bases unmatched to any gene: 5. In DNA, the CDR3 is TGTGCCAGCAGCTTAGTGTTTACAGGGGCAGATACGCAGTATTTT. This gives the protein CASSLVFTGADTQYF.

V usage is TRBV28 and J usage is TRBJ1-1, with TRBD1 matching over 8 bases. The CDR3 is made up of 13 amino acids. Germline V gene data show CDR1 as MDHEN and CDR2 as SYDVKM. Trimming removed 5 bases from V and 5 bases from J; junction bases left unmatched: 4. The CDR3 DNA follows: TGTGCCAGCAGTCGGGACAGGATAACTGAAGCTTTCTTT. Protein product: CASSRDRITEAFF.

The chain uses TRBV7-3 and TRBJ1-1; TRBD1 matches 7 bases. V gave up 5 bases and J gave up 0 bases; unmatched junction bases: 9. Germline V gene sequence: CDR1 SGHTA, CDR2 FQGTGA. This CDR3 region has 16 residues. CDR3 coding DNA: TGTGCCAGCAGCCCCCGACAGGGTCTAGTGAACACTGAAGCTTTCTTT. Translation gives CASSPRQGLVNTEAFF.

The chain employs TRBV6-6 and TRBJ2-3; 8 bases agree with TRBD1. Germline values: CDR1 MNHNY, CDR2 SVGAGI (reference sequence). V trimming: 5 bases; J trimming: 0 bases; junction bases outside the gene matches: 10. The CDR3 runs 17 residues. CDR3 coding DNA: TGTGCCAGCAGTCCAGACTCCGGGACAGGAAGCACAGATACGCAGTATTTT. It is translated as CASSPDSGTGSTDTQYF.

This clone was seen more than once but under ten times. Different DNA sequences within this sample yield the same CDR3. The genes are TRBV18 and TRBJ2-2, with D uncertain. This CDR3 spans 12 amino acids. Germline V gene sequence: CDR1 KGHSH, CDR2 LQKENI. Trimming pared 3 bases from V and 5 bases from J, leaving 4 bases between. The CDR3 region is CASSPGTGELFF. DNA of the CDR3: TGTGCCAGCTCACCGGGGACCGGGGAGCTGTTTTTT. Supplemented by reference TRBV18 and TRBJ2-2, the full variable domain reads NAGVMQNPRHLVRRRGQEARLRCSPMKGHSHVYWYRQLPEEGLKFMVYLQKENIIDESGMPKERFSAEFPKEGPSILRIQQVVRGDSAAYFCASSPGTGELFFGEGSRLTVL.

V and J are TRBV19 and TRBJ1-1; D gene unclear. V gave up 4 bases and J gave up 1 base, with 13 bases separating them. The CDR3 totals 15 residues. CDR1 is LNHDA and CDR2 is SQIVND in the germline V gene (reference sequence). CDR3: CASSTRVLGNTEAFF. CDR3 nucleotide sequence: TGTGCCAGTAGTACGCGGGTTTTGGGGAACACTGAAGCTTTCTTT.

The gene calls are TRBV18 and TRBJ1-2, with 11 bases matching TRBD1. Losses at the gene ends were 2 bases for V and 4 bases for J; bases not matched to a gene: 12. The germline gives CDR1 KGHSH, CDR2 LQKENI. This CDR3 spans 18 amino acids. The CDR3 region is CASSPNAGTGGGGYGYTF. The CDR3 DNA sequence: TGTGCCAGCTCACCAAACGCCGGGACAGGGGGTGGTGGCTATGGCTACACCTTC.

The chain joins TRBV6-6 to TRBJ1-1, with no clear D. Germline V gene lookup returns CDR1 MNHNY and CDR2 SVGAGI (reference sequence). CDR3 length: 11 residues. Trimming stripped 6 bases from V and 5 bases from J, with 7 bases between. The CDR3 region has the DNA TGTGCCAGCAGGGGAGGGACTGAAGCTTTCTTT. As protein: CASRGGTEAFF.

The chain links TRBV5-4 to TRBJ2-7; the D gene is possibly TRBD1 (6 bases). V was clipped by 4 bases and J by 7 bases, with 15 bases between them. CDR1 is SGHNT and CDR2 is YYREEE in the germline V gene (reference sequence). The CDR3 consists of 13 residues. CDR3 nucleotides: TGTGCCAGCAGCGAGGACAGCCGTTGGGAGCAGTACTTC. It codes for CASSEDSRWEQYF.

The rearrangement joins TRBV9 to TRBJ1-5, with D possibly being TRBD1 (5 bases). This CDR3 has 13 residues. Germline assignment: CDR1 SGDLS and CDR2 YYNGEE. V gave up 3 bases and J gave up 4 bases, with 8 bases separating them. The CDR3 bases are TGTGCCAGCAGCGCGACAGAGAATCAGCCCCAGCATTTT. This translates into CASSATENQPQHF.

The rearrangement joins TRBV5-1 to TRBJ1-3, with 7 nucleotides matching TRBD1. The CDR3 length is 15 residues. V lost 3 bases and J lost 1; bases outside the gene matches: 4. CDR1 is SGHRS and CDR2 is YFSETQ in the germline V gene. The CDR3 loop is CASSSQGGSGNTIYF. CDR3 DNA: TGCGCCAGCAGCTCTCAGGGGGGGTCTGGAAACACCATATATTTT.

V is TRBV19 and J is TRBJ1-2; no definite D call. There are 17 residues in the CDR3. CDR1 is LNHDA and CDR2 is SQIVND in the germline V gene (reference sequence). V shed 3 bases and J shed 2 bases, with 19 bases lying between them. This CDR3 reads CASSMRRQVTRNYGYTF. CDR3 in DNA: TGTGCCAGTAGTATGAGACGGCAGGTAACGAGGAACTATGGCTACACCTTC.

The chain has TRBV11-1 and TRBJ1-2; no firm D call. The V gene's germline CDR1 is SGHAT and CDR2 FQDESV (reference sequence). The CDR3 runs to 14 residues. V dropped 5 bases and J dropped 2 bases, with 12 bases sitting between them. CDR3 residues: CASSQNGGNYGYTF. In nucleotides, the CDR3 is TGTGCCAGCAGCCAAAACGGCGGGAACTATGGCTACACCTTC.

The CDR3 protein is CASSRKRDVPNSNQPQHF. CDR3 nucleotide sequence: TGTGCCAGCAGCAGAAAACGAGACGTCCCTAATAGCAATCAGCCCCAGCATTTT. V and J are TRBV21-1 and TRBJ1-5. TRBV21-1 represents a pseudogene. This CDR3 is built from 18 residues.

This chain uses TRBV29-1 with TRBJ1-4; TRBD1 might be the D (5 bases). Trimming left V 0 bases short and J 8 bases short, with 10 bases between. Germline loops: CDR1 SQVTM, CDR2 ANQGSEA. The CDR3 is made up of 13 amino acids. CDR3 in amino acids: CSVEDLGAEKLFF. The CDR3 DNA sequence: TGCAGCGTTGAAGATCTTGGGGCAGAAAAACTGTTTTTT.

This clone came up once. The CDR3: CASSRTSGGSDTQYF. Written as DNA, the CDR3 is TGTGCCAGCAGTCGGACTAGCGGGGGGTCAGATACGCAGTATTTT. The rearrangement uses TRBV27 and TRBJ2-3, with TRBD2 identical over 14 bases. CDR1 and CDR2 from the germline V gene are MNHEY and SMNVEV (reference sequence). The length of the CDR3 is 15 residues. V was clipped by 5 bases and J by 4 bases; unmatched bases: 2.

The chain joins TRBV7-9 to TRBJ1-2; the match to TRBD1 covers 7 bases. The CDR3 length is 14 residues. Losses at the gene ends were 3 bases for V and 2 bases for J; bases not matched to a gene: 3. Germline-derived CDR1 and CDR2 are SEHNR and FQNEAQ (reference sequence). The CDR3 spells CASSLRRGNYGYTF. In nucleotides, the CDR3 is TGTGCCAGCAGCTTGCGCAGGGGGAACTATGGCTACACCTTC.

The chain is built from TRBV5-5 and TRBJ2-7; D not certain. Looked up from germline, CDR1 is SGHKS and CDR2 is YYEKEE (reference sequence). The CDR3 consists of 16 residues. V dropped 4 bases and J dropped 0 bases, with 17 bases sitting between them. CDR3 nucleotide sequence: TGTGCCAGCAGCCCCCCCCCGAAAGGGTTCTCCTACGAGCAGTACTTC. It specifies CASSPPPKGFSYEQYF.

The chain has TRBV15 and TRBJ1-2; D may be TRBD1 (5 bases). Germline CDR1 reads LNHNV; CDR2 reads YYDKDF (reference sequence). CDR3 length: 15 residues. With 0 bases removed from V and 4 bases from J, the gap between germline ends came to 12 bases. In DNA, the CDR3 is TGTGCCACCAGCAGAGACGAAGGGGTCGGCTATGGCTACACCTTC. It codes for CATSRDEGVGYGYTF.

This clone was seen once. The genes are TRBV7-9 and TRBJ1-2; D gene ambiguous. Germline values: CDR1 SEHNR, CDR2 FQNEAQ (reference sequence). The CDR3 is 14 residues long. Trimming cost V 5 bases and J 4 bases, with 14 bases left between them. The CDR3 nucleotides are TGTGCCAGCAGCCTACCGGAGGAGTTCTATGGCTACACCTTC. Amino acids: CASSLPEEFYGYTF.

This clone came up once. This specimen includes other DNA sequences encoding the same CDR3. The rearrangement links TRBV5-1 to TRBJ2-1, with D perhaps being TRBD1 or TRBD2 (5 bases each). CDR3 size: 14 residues. Trimming stripped 0 bases from V and 4 bases from J, with 8 bases between. Germline CDR1 is SGHRS and CDR2 is YFSETQ. CDR3 loop: CASSLDGGYNEQFF. CDR3 DNA: TGCGCCAGCAGCTTGGATGGGGGATACAATGAGCAGTTCTTC.

V and J are TRBV4-3 and TRBJ1-1; 7 positions match TRBD1. There are 14 residues in the CDR3. The junction had 5 bases not matched to a gene; V was cut back by 2 bases and J by 5 bases. Germline assignment: CDR1 LGHNA and CDR2 YSLEER. The CDR3 DNA reads TGCGCCAGCAGCCAACGACAGGGAGGGACTGAAGCTTTCTTT. It translates to CASSQRQGGTEAFF.

The CDR3 DNA is TGTGCCAGCAGCTTGGACCCTAGAACGTTGAAGGGCTACACCTTC. This translates into CASSLDPRTLKGYTF. The chain links TRBV5-5 to TRBJ1-2; D not resolved. The V gene lost 0 bases and the J gene lost 8 bases, with 17 bases spanning the gap. Germline CDR1 is SGHKS and CDR2 is YYEKEE (reference sequence). The CDR3 spans 15 residues.

V gene TRBV6-5 combines with J gene TRBJ2-2; the D is unclear. Per the germline V gene, CDR1 is MNHEY and CDR2 is SVGAGI. V shed 6 bases and J shed 7 bases, with 18 bases lying between them. This CDR3 region has 15 residues. The DNA for the CDR3 is TGTGCCAGCAGGATAAGGGCCAGTGAGGTCGGGGAGCTGTTTTTT. The encoded protein is CASRIRASEVGELFF.

V and J are TRBV6-5 and TRBJ1-4; D possibly corresponds to TRBD1 (5 bases). In germline, CDR1 is MNHEY, CDR2 SVGAGI. Trimming pared 4 bases from V and 6 bases from J, leaving 12 bases between. The CDR3 length is 14 residues. CDR3 sequence reads: CASSWGRNDEKLFF. The CDR3 DNA reads TGTGCCAGCAGTTGGGGCCGGAACGATGAAAAACTGTTTTTT.